The following is a T cell receptor (beta chain) sequence with its context. Its antigen remains unknown. The CDR3 runs 15 residues. The J segment lost 5 bases and the V segment lost 2 bases, leaving 9 bases of the junction unmatched. Looked up from germline, CDR1 is SGHNT and CDR2 is YYREEE (reference sequence). The data derive from a study of T cell responses to AZD1222 COVID-19 vaccine. Sequencing used immunoSEQ multiplex PCR; TCRdb keeps in-frame clones, though not all of them. The sample yields approximately 100,000 clones, around 90% seen once. Overall study findings and caveats: The study found Spike-specific TCR breadth and depth rose after two AZD1222 doses. The number of AZD1222 recipients seropositive at baseline was only six. Nearly half of spike-specific TCRs reportedly go after variant regions that carry no mutations.

The receptor was isolated from an adult in good health. Sequencing used peripheral blood, obtained on day 0 of AZD1222 vaccination. V and J are TRBV5-4 and TRBJ1-2, with TRBD1 matching over 7 bases. CDR3 sequence: CASSFYRDRVYGYTF. In DNA form, the CDR3 reads TGTGCCAGCAGCTTTTACCGGGACAGAGTATATGGCTACACCTTC.